The 9 T cell receptor beta chains below were found in one sample sequenced in a study of blood T cell repertoires in COVID-19. The repertoire was sequenced with immunoSEQ multiplex PCR; TCRdb's copy has only in-frame clones and lacks some. The table shows more than 300,000 clones, with roughly 86% occurring only once. The sample was peripheral blood. Source of these receptors: a woman aged 25 to 39 with COVID-19, enrolled during active disease.

CDR3: CASSYSGGQGRSPLHF. CDR3 coding DNA: TGTGCCAGCAGTTACTCTGGGGGACAGGGAAGGTCACCCCTCCACTTT. The gene calls are TRBV6-6 and TRBJ1-6; 9 positions agree with TRBD1. Trimming at V came to 0 bases and at J to 10 bases, leaving 7 bases not matched to a gene. Germline assignment: CDR1 MNHNY and CDR2 SVGAGI (reference sequence). This CDR3 contains 16 residues.

The chain employs TRBV6-4 and TRBJ2-2; D remains unclear. Germline V gives CDR1 MRHNA, CDR2 SNTAGT. Trimming removed 8 bases at V and 6 bases at J, with 16 bases between. The CDR3 is 14 residues long. The CDR3 sequence: CASALTIDAGELFF. The CDR3 DNA is TGTGCCAGCGCATTAACTATCGATGCCGGGGAGCTGTTTTTT.

This rearrangement joins TRBV6-1 to TRBJ2-5, with 7 nucleotides matching TRBD1. The CDR3 loop spans 13 amino acids. Germline V CDR1 and CDR2: MNHNS, SASEGT. V lost 3 bases to trimming and J lost 5 bases; unmatched junction nucleotides: 3. Written as DNA, the CDR3 is TGTGCCAGCAGTGACAGGGGGTTGGAGACCCAGTACTTC. It specifies CASSDRGLETQYF.

The V call is TRBV6-5, the J call TRBJ2-2; D is ambiguous. V lost 4 bases, J lost 6 bases, and 12 bases lay in between. CDR1 and CDR2 (germline): MNHEY, SVGAGI. The CDR3 is 14 amino acids. CDR3 residues: CASSFLVNAGELFF. The CDR3 DNA sequence: TGTGCCAGCAGTTTCCTAGTAAACGCCGGGGAGCTGTTTTTT.

J is TRBJ2-1 and V is TRBV9, with D tentatively TRBD2 (5 bases). Per the germline V gene, CDR1 is SGDLS and CDR2 is YYNGEE. The CDR3 is 16 residues long. Trimming left V 0 bases short and J 0 bases short, with 10 bases between. CDR3 sequence reads: CASSVGRVSSYNEQFF. The CDR3 coding sequence is TGTGCCAGCAGCGTAGGGCGGGTAAGCTCCTACAATGAGCAGTTCTTC.

The CDR3, as DNA: TGTGCCAGCAGACGGGACAGCTACGAGCAGTACTTC. Protein: CASRRDSYEQYF. The rearrangement links TRBV12-3 or TRBV12-4 to TRBJ2-7; 7 nucleotides align to TRBD1. There are 12 residues in the CDR3. V shed 6 bases, J shed 3 bases, and the junction held 2 bases outside the gene matches.

The chain has TRBV28 and TRBJ2-1; 7 nucleotides align to TRBD1. This CDR3 is 14 amino acids long. J lost 3 bases, V lost 6 bases, and 5 bases had no gene match. Germline V CDR1 and CDR2: MDHEN, SYDVKM. Here the CDR3 DNA reads TGTGCCAGCAGGAGGGGGCTTGACTACAATGAGCAGTTCTTC. Translating gives CASRRGLDYNEQFF.

J is TRBJ2-1 and V is TRBV27, with D tentatively TRBD2 (5 bases). Trimming pared 6 bases from V and 7 bases from J, leaving 13 bases between. The CDR3 is 13 residues long. Germline CDR1 and CDR2: MNHEY and SMNVEV (reference sequence). The CDR3 DNA reads TGTGCCAGCAGAGGACTCAACAAGAATGAGCAGTTCTTC. Its translation: CASRGLNKNEQFF.

As concerns this clone: Its ends do not fully match the called genes, so a read error is possible. The chain has TRBV10-3 and TRBJ2-1, with 9 bases matching TRBD2. Germline CDR1 ENHRY, CDR2 SYGVKD. CDR3 length: 16 residues. The chain's CDR3 is CAISVEREASFNEQFF. The DNA of the CDR3 is TGTGCCATCAGTGTGGAGCGGGAGGCCTCCTTCAATGAGCAGTTCTTC.